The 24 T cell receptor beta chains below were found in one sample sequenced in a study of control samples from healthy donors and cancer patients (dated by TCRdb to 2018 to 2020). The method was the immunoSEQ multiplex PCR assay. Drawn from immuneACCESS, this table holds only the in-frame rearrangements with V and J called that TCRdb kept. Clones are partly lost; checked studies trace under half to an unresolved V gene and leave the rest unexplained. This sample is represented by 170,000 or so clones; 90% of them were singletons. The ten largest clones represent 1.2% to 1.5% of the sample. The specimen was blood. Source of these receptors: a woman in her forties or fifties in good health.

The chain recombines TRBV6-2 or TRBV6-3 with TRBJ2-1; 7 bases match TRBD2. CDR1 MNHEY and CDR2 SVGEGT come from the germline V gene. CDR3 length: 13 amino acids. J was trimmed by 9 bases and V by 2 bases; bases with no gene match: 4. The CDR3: CASSYAGDSEQFF. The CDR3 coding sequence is TGTGCCAGCAGTTACGCGGGAGATTCTGAGCAGTTCTTC.

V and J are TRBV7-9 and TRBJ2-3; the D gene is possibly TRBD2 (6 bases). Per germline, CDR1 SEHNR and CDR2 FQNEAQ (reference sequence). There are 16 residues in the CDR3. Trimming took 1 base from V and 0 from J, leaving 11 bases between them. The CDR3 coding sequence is TGTGCCAGCAGCTTAGATGGGGGACTTAGCACAGATACGCAGTATTTT. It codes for CASSLDGGLSTDTQYF.

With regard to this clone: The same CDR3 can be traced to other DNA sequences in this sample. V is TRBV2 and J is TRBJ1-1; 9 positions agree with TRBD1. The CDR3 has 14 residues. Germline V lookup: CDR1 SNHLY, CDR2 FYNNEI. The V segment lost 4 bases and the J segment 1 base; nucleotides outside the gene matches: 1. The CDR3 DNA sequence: TGTGCCAGCAGTGGACAGGGGGGGAACACTGAAGCTTTCTTT. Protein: CASSGQGGNTEAFF. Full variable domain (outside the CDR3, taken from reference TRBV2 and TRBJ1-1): EPEVTQTPSHQVTQMGQEVILRCVPISNHLYFYWYRQILGQKVEFLVSFYNNEISEKSEIFDDQFSVERPDGSNFTLKIRSTKLEDSAMYFCASSGQGGNTEAFFGQGTRLTVV.

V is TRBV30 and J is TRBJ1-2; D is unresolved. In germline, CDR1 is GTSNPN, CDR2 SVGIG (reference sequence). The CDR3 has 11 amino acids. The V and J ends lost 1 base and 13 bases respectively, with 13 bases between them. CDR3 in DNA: TGTGCCTGGAGTGGGCAGGTGCTAAGCACCTTC. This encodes CAWSGQVLSTF.

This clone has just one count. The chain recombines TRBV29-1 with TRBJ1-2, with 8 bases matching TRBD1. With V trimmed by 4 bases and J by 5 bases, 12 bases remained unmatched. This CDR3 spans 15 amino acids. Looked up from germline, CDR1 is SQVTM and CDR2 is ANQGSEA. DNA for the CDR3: TGCAGCGTTGTGATGCAGGGGGCGAAACGGTATGGCTACACCTTC. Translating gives CSVVMQGAKRYGYTF.

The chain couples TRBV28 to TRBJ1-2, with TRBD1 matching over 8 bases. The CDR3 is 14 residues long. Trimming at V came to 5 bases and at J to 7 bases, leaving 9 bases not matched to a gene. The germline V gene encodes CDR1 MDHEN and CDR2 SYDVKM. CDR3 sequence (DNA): TGTGCCAGCAGTCCCCCGGACAGGGTTAGTGGCTACACCTTC. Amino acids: CASSPPDRVSGYTF.

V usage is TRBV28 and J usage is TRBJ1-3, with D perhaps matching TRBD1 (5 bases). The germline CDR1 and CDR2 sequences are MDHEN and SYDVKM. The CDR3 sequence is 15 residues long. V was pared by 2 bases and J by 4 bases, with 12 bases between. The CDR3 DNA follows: TGTGCCAGCAGTTTACCCACCGGGGCCGGAAACACCATATATTTT. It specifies CASSLPTGAGNTIYF.

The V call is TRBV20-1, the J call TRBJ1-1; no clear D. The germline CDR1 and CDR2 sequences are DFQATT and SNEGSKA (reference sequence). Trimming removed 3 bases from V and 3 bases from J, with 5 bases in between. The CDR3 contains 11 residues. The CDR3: CSARVDTEAFF. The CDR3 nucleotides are TGCAGTGCTAGGGTTGACACTGAAGCTTTCTTT.

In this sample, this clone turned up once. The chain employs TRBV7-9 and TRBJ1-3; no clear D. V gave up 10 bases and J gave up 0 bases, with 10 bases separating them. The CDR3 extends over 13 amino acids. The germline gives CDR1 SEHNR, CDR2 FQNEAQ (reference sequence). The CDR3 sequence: CAKAENSGNTIYF. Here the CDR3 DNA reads TGTGCCAAAGCAGAGAACTCTGGAAACACCATATATTTT.

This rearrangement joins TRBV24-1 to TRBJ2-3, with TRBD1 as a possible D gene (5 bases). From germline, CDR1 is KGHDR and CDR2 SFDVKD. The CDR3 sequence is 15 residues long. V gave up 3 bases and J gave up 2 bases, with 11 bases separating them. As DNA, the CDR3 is TGTGCCACCAGTGATCCCCAGGGATACACAGATACGCAGTATTTT. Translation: CATSDPQGYTDTQYF.

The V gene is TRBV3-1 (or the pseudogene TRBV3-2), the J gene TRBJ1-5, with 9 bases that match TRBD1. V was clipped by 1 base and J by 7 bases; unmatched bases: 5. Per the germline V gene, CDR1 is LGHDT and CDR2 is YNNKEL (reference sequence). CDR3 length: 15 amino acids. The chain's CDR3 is CASSQGTGVGQPQHF. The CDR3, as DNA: TGTGCCAGCAGCCAAGGGACAGGGGTAGGACAGCCCCAGCATTTT.

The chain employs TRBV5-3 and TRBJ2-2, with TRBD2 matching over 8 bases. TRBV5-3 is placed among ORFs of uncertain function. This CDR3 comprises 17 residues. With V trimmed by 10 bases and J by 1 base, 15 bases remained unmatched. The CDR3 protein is CAEPNGGGRGNTGELFF. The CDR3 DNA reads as TGTGCCGAACCCAACGGGGGGGGCCGAGGGAACACCGGGGAGCTGTTTTTT.

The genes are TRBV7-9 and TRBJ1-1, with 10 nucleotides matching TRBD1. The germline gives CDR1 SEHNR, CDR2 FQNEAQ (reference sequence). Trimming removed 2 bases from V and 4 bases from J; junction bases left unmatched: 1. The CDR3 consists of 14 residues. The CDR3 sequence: CASSLRDRGTEAFF. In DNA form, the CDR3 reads TGTGCCAGCAGCTTAAGGGACAGGGGCACTGAAGCTTTCTTT.

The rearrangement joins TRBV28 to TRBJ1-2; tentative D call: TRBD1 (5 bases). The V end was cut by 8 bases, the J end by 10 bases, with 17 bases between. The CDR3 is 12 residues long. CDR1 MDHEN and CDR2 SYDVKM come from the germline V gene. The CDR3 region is CASLGQGGVYTF. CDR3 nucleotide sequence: TGTGCCAGCCTGGGGCAGGGTGGGGTCTACACCTTC.

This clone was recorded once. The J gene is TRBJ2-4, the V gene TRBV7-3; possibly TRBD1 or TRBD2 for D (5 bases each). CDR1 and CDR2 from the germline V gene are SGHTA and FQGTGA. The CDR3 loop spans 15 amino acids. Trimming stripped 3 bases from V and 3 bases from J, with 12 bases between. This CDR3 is CASSLGPQHKNIQYF. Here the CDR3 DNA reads TGTGCCAGCAGCTTGGGACCCCAGCACAAAAACATTCAGTACTTC.

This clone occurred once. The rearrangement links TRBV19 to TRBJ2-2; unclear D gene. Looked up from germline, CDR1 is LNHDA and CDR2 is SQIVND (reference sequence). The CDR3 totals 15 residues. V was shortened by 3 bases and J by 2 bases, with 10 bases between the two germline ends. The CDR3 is CASSIRPPNTGELFF. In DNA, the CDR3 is TGTGCCAGTAGTATCCGCCCCCCTAACACCGGGGAGCTGTTTTTT. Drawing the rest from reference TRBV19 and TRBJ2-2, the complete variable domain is DGGITQSPKYLFRKEGQNVTLSCEQNLNHDAMYWYRQDPGQGLRLIYYSQIVNDFQKGDIAEGYSVSREKKESFPLTVTSAQKNPTAFYLCASSIRPPNTGELFFGEGSRLTVL.

In nucleotides, the CDR3 is TGTGCCAGCAGTTTGACAGGGGAGTATGGCTACACCTTC. It yields the protein CASSLTGEYGYTF. V usage is TRBV12-3 or TRBV12-4 and J usage is TRBJ1-2, with 8 bases lining up with TRBD1. This CDR3 has 13 residues. Losses at the gene ends were 3 bases for V and 5 bases for J; bases not matched to a gene: 2.

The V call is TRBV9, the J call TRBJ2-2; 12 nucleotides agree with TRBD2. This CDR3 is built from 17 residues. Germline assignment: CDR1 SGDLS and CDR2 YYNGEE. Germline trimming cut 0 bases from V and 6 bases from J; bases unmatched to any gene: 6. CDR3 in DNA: TGTGCCAGCAGCGTAGGACTAGCGGGAGCCGTCGCCGGGGAGCTGTTTTTT. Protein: CASSVGLAGAVAGELFF.

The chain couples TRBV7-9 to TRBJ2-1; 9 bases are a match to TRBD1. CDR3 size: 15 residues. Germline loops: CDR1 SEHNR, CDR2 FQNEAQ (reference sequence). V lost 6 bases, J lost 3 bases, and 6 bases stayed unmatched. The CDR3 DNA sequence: TGTGCCAGCAGTTTCACAGGGGGCAGCTACAATGAGCAGTTCTTC. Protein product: CASSFTGGSYNEQFF.

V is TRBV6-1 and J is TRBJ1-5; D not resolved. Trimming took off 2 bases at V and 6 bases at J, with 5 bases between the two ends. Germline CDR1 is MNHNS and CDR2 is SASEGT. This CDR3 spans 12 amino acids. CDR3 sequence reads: CASSEPAQPQHF. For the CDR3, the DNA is TGTGCCAGCAGTGAACCAGCTCAGCCCCAGCATTTT.

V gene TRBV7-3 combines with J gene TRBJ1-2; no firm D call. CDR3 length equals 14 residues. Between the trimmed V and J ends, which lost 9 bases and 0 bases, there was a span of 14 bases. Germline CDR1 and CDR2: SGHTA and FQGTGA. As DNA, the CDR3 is TGTGCCAGGAGAGACAAACGAGCTAACTATGGCTACACCTTC. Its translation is CARRDKRANYGYTF.

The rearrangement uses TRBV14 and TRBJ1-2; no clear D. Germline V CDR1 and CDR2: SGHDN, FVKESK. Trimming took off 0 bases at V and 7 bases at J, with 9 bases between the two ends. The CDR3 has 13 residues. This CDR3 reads CASSQELVVGYTF. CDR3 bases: TGTGCCAGCAGCCAAGAATTGGTGGTTGGCTACACCTTC.

CDR3 residues: CATAVGNGDEQFF. Here the CDR3 DNA reads TGTGCTACAGCAGTCGGGAATGGAGATGAGCAGTTCTTC. This sequence joins TRBV12-3 or TRBV12-4 and TRBJ2-1; a possible D gene is TRBD2 (5 bases). The CDR3 totals 13 residues.

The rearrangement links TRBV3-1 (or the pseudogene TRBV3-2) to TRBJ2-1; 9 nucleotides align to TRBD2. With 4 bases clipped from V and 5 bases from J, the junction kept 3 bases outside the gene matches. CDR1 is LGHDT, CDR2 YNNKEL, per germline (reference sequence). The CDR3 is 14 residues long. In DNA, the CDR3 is TGTGCCAGCAGCCGCGGGAGGGGCAACAATGAGCAGTTCTTC. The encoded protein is CASSRGRGNNEQFF.